Given below is one T cell receptor (beta chain) in context. The specificity of this receptor is unknown. No much larger clonotype is one base removed from it; base qualities were not supplied. Patients with a history of autoimmune disease or receiving systemic immunosuppression were excluded from the trial. Peripheral blood for TCR sequencing was drawn from every dose cohort at baseline, at cycle 4 day 1 and at cycle 7 day 1. Samples were obtained from an open-label, multicenter, first-in-human phase I dose-escalation trial of ivuxolimab. Adults with locally advanced or metastatic melanoma, renal cell carcinoma, hepatocellular carcinoma or head and neck squamous cell carcinoma were enrolled in the trial. CD4+ and CD8+ T cells were sorted separately from peripheral blood before TCR sequencing. CDR1 and CDR2 are read off the germline V gene as SGDLS and YYNGEE. The CDR3, from cysteine to phenylalanine, totals 16 residues. Only CDR3 DNA remains: 48 bases, in frame from the first base. From V the trimming removes 3 bases and from J it removes 7 bases, while the gene matches leave 11 bases of the junction unaccounted for.

Genomic DNA was isolated from the sorted cells so that the TCRbeta CDR3 region could be sequenced. The immunoSEQ Assay was used for sequencing of TCRbeta CDR3 regions. TCRdb carries this immuneACCESS record with in-frame sequences only. Its versions omit some clonotypes, under half of them owing to an unresolved V gene in the studies checked, with the rest unexplained. This sample gives about 18,000 clones in total; about 70% of them show up just once. The biggest ten clones account for about 21% of the sample. This sample was taken from a study of OX40 agonist ivuxolimab in advanced cancers. The study in broad terms: Ivuxolimab was a fully human IgG2 agonistic monoclonal antibody targeting the costimulatory receptor OX40 (CD134). Peripheral TCRbeta sequencing aimed to test whether ivuxolimab altered TCR sequence diversity and caused clonal T-cell expansion. In the dose-escalation cohort, 65% to 85% of patients were male, and the mean age was roughly 60 years with a range of roughly 20 to 85. The monotherapy dose-escalation portion (N of about 52 patients) of the phase I ivuxolimab trial is reported in the paper. Prior anti-PD-1, anti-PD-L1 or anti-CTLA-4 therapy was permitted, and roughly two fifths of dose-escalation patients had received checkpoint inhibitors. Intravenous ivuxolimab was administered to patients every 2 weeks at six dose levels: 0.01, 0.1, 0.3, 1.5, 3 and 10 mg/kg. Three dose-escalation patients achieved partial responses, one with hepatocellular carcinoma and two with cutaneous melanoma. Among the roughly 52 dose-escalation patients, roughly 20 had hepatocellular carcinoma, around 15 melanoma, 9 renal cell carcinoma and 9 head and neck cancer.

Overall results and qualifications from the work: After ivuxolimab, CD8+ T cells had more expanded clones than CD4+ T cells on average. Low levels of normalized T-cell clonal expansion were also seen in some nonresponding patients. The antigen specificity of the peripheral T cells that underwent clonal expansion was not determined. At doses from 0.1 to 3.0 mg/kg, clonal expansion was seen in both CD4+ and CD8+ blood T cells between baseline and week 6. In partial responders in the 0.1-3.0 mg/kg groups, normalized peripheral clonal expansion was found to be among the lowest, especially among CD8+ T cells.

The chain joins TRBV9 to TRBJ2-1; the central 9 bases match TRBD2. This TCR came from an adult with an advanced solid tumor such as melanoma, head and neck, liver or kidney cancer. The input for sequencing was CD4+ or CD8+ T cells sorted from blood, taken in a trial of the OX40 agonist ivuxolimab. This receptor carries the CDR3 CASSAPGTSPSNEQFF. In nucleotide form, the sequence is TGTGCCAGCAGCGCCCCCGGGACTAGCCCTTCGAATGAGCAGTTCTTC.